The 11 T cell receptor beta chains listed next were all sequenced from one sample in a study of T cell repertoires in cytomegalovirus infection. TCRdb reanalysed the reads using MiXCR and keeps one entry per CDR3 protein. The sample carries approximately 170,000 distinct CDR3 sequences, over 15% recorded once. Material for sequencing was CD8+ T cells from PBMCs. The receptors originated from a human donor in good health (CMV status not recorded). Some clones in this sample may be carry-over from other donors' samples.

For this clonotype: The junction departs from the called germline gene at one end, perhaps through a read error. The genes are TRBV7-8 and TRBJ2-7; D is possibly TRBD1 or TRBD2 (5 bases each). Per the germline V gene, CDR1 is SGHVS and CDR2 is FQNEAQ. This CDR3 is 14 amino acids long. For the CDR3, the DNA is TGTGCCAGCGCCGCCGGGGCCCCCTCCCACGAGCAGTACTTC. This gives the protein CASAAGAPSHEQYF.

This sequence joins TRBV7-2 and TRBJ2-3; D gene unclear. The V end lost 5 bases, the J end lost 2 bases, and 8 bases lay between the germline ends. From germline, CDR1 is SGHTA and CDR2 FQGNSA. CDR3 length: 13 amino acids. CDR3 sequence: CASSLTTTDTQYF. CDR3 coding DNA: TGTGCCAGCAGCCTTACCACCACAGATACGCAGTATTTT.

This clonotype came up a few times. This sequence joins TRBV2 and TRBJ1-2, with D tentatively TRBD1 (6 bases). Trimming removed 6 bases from V and 4 bases from J, with 6 bases in between. Germline assignment: CDR1 SNHLY and CDR2 FYNNEI. The CDR3 is made up of 11 amino acids. CDR3 DNA: TGTGCCAGCAGGGACAGCTATGGCTACACCTTC. Protein sequence: CASRDSYGYTF.

This clonotype was picked up a small number of times. The chain joins TRBV7-2 to TRBJ1-2; D unclear. The CDR3 length is 14 residues. Trimming left V 0 bases short and J 7 bases short, with 12 bases between. Per the germline V gene, CDR1 is SGHTA and CDR2 is FQGNSA. This chain's CDR3 is CASSLAPKRAGYTF. CDR3 sequence (DNA): TGTGCCAGCAGCTTAGCACCCAAGCGGGCTGGCTACACCTTC.

This clonotype was detected a few times. Here the CDR3 omits its conserved ending phenylalanine or tryptophan, so a read error is the likely source. The chain links TRBV7-2 to TRBJ2-7, with D unresolved. Deletions cut 1 base from V and 7 bases from J, with 11 bases between. Germline assignment: CDR1 SGHTA and CDR2 FQGNSA. This CDR3 contains 13 residues. CDR3 DNA sequence: TGTGCCAGCAGCTTAGACCCCCTAAGTGAGCAGTACATC. The encoded protein is CASSLDPLSEQYI.

This clonotype is a singleton in its sample. The rearrangement joins TRBV28 to TRBJ2-1; possibly TRBD2 for D (5 bases). Per germline, CDR1 MDHEN and CDR2 SYDVKM. The CDR3 totals 16 residues. V dropped 2 bases and J dropped 7 bases, with 18 bases sitting between them. The CDR3 DNA reads as TGTGCCAGCAGTTTAACCCAAAAACCAAGAGGGAATGAGCAGTTCTTC. This sequence encodes CASSLTQKPRGNEQFF.

The V and J genes are TRBV28 and TRBJ2-7; 8 nucleotides agree with TRBD2. Per the germline V gene, CDR1 is MDHEN and CDR2 is SYDVKM. The CDR3 sequence is 16 residues long. V was clipped by 3 bases and J by 2 bases; unmatched bases: 9. DNA for the CDR3: TGTGCCAGCAGTTTTTCCCGACTAGCGCGGACCTACGAGCAGTACTTC. Its protein product is CASSFSRLARTYEQYF. The complete variable domain, with remaining parts taken from reference TRBV28 and TRBJ2-7, reads DVKVTQSSRYLVKRTGEKVFLECVQDMDHENMFWYRQDPGLGLRLIYFSYDVKMKEKGDIPEGYSVSREKKERFSLILESASTNQTSMYLCASSFSRLARTYEQYFGPGTRLTVT.

The chain carries TRBV28 and TRBJ1-5; the D gene is possibly TRBD1 (5 bases). CDR1 and CDR2 from the germline V gene are MDHEN and SYDVKM. This CDR3 comprises 22 residues. V dropped 5 bases and J dropped 1 base, with 33 bases sitting between them. The CDR3 is CASSPLKPPIRGDLLSNQPQHF. The CDR3 DNA is TGTGCCAGCAGTCCTTTAAAACCACCGATTAGGGGCGACCTACTCAGCAATCAGCCCCAGCATTTT.

The chain is built from TRBV4-2 and TRBJ2-4; D tentatively fits TRBD1 or TRBD2 (5 bases each). Germline CDR1 and CDR2: LGHNA and YNFKEQ. This CDR3 has 17 residues. V lost 4 bases and J lost 0, with 16 bases in between. The chain's CDR3 is CASSPQFEGKAKNIQYF. The CDR3 DNA sequence: TGTGCCAGCAGCCCCCAGTTCGAGGGGAAAGCCAAAAACATTCAGTACTTC.

This chain links TRBV7-2 with TRBJ1-5, with D unclear. In germline, CDR1 is SGHTA, CDR2 FQGNSA. This CDR3 spans 16 amino acids. The V end lost 1 base, the J end lost 6 bases, and 16 bases lay between the germline ends. The CDR3 DNA is TGTGCCAGCAGCTTAGATCCGGGGTTTCACAGTCAGCCCCAGCATTTT. Protein: CASSLDPGFHSQPQHF.

This clonotype was found once. The chain uses TRBV7-9 and TRBJ2-1, with 7 bases fitting TRBD2. Germline CDR1 reads SEHNR; CDR2 reads FQNEAQ (reference sequence). The V gene end was trimmed by 3 bases and the J gene end by 5 bases; junction bases not matched to a gene: 7. The CDR3 contains 15 residues. The CDR3 coding sequence is TGTGCCAGCAGCTTGGAACTAGCGCCAGACAATGAGCAGTTCTTC. Translating gives CASSLELAPDNEQFF.